In its sample, the clone carrying this T cell receptor beta chain was seen a few times. What it binds is unknown. This record belongs to a study of T cell repertoires in cytomegalovirus infection. Study-wide context: Carrying CMV and the relevant HLA type showed in public TCR beta signatures. Study observations and caveats: Summed frequency of public TCR beta families distinguished CMV carriers with the relevant HLA. Clonotypes of TCR beta that were HLA-C-restricted and CMV-specific dominated the ex vivo response.

TCRdb processed the reads anew with MiXCR; each CDR3 protein has one entry. This table has about 600,000 distinct CDR3 sequences, 24% appearing once. The TCR sequence derives from a human donor in good health (CMV status not recorded). Some clones in this sample may be carry-over from other donors' samples. The sample comprised CD8+ T cells from PBMCs.

Written as DNA, the CDR3 is TGTGCCAGCAGCTTCATTGTGGTTTACAATGAGCAGTTCTTC. Amino acids: CASSFIVVYNEQFF. This rearrangement joins TRBV7-8 to TRBJ2-1; no firm D call. Looked up from germline, CDR1 is SGHVS and CDR2 is FQNEAQ. Trimming left V 3 bases short and J 4 bases short, with 10 bases between. The CDR3 is made up of 14 amino acids.